Sequencing of this TCR beta chain was carried out in a study of T-cell reconstitution after alpha-beta-depleted transplantation in children. Study-wide results and caveats: Several hundred rapidly expanded clones from non-depleted graft cells reportedly supplied alpha-beta T cells about two months post-transplant. At one year after transplant, newly produced T cells mostly accounted for T-cell counts and diversity. Diversity of TCRbeta at day 60 was high in some patients, arising from surviving recipient T cells and thymic progenitors.

V shed 5 bases and J 5 bases; nucleotides not matched to a gene: 15. The CDR3 totals 17 residues. The germline V gene has CDR1 MGHRA and CDR2 YSYEKL. A few counts support this clonotype. Its specificity is not known. Using unique molecular identifiers, the investigators prepared the TCRbeta library. TCRdb itself ran the PCR reads through MiXCR, one entry per CDR3 protein. Of a few hundred thousand distinct CDR3 sequences listed, roughly a quarter were seen once; the top ten hold around 4.8%. The chain carries TRBV4-1 and TRBJ1-5; 7 bases agree with TRBD1. The receptor's source is a female patient aged 2 to 10 who had a stem cell transplant for congenital amegakaryocytic thrombocytopenia, so the T cells may come from the graft donor. The specimen comprised PBMCs, mostly from graft donor cells, sampled 360 days after TCRalphabeta/CD19-depleted stem cell transplant. CDR3 coding DNA: TGCGCCAGCAGCTATTACACTAAAGGACAGGCTTATCAGCCCCAGCATTTT. As protein: CASSYYTKGQAYQPQHF.